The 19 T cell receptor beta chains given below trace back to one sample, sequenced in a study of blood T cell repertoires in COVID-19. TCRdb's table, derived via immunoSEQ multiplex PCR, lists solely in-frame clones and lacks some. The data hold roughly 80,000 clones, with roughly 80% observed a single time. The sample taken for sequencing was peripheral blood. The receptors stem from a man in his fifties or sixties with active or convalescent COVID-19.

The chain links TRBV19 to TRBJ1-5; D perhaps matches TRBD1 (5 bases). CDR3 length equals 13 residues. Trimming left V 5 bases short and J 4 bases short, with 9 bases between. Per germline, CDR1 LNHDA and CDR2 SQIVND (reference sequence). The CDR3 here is CASSPDNNQPQHF. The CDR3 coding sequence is TGTGCCAGTAGTCCGGACAATAATCAGCCCCAGCATTTT.

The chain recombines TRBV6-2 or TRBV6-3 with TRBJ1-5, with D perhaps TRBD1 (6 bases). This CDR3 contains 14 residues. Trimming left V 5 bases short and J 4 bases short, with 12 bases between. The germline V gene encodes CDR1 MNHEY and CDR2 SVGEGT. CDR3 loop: CASSVGQFNQPQHF. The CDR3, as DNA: TGTGCCAGCAGTGTTGGACAGTTTAATCAGCCCCAGCATTTT.

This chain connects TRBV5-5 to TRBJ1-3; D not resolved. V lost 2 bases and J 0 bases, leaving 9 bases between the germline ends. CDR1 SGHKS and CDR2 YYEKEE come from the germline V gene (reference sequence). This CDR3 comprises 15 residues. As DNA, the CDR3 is TGTGCCAGCAGCTTTAGCCCGAGCTCTGGAAACACCATATATTTT. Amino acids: CASSFSPSSGNTIYF.

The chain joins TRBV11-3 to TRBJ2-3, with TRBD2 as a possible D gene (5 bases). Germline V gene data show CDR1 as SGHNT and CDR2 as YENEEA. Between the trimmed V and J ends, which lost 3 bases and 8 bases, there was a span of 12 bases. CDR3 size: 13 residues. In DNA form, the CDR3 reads TGTGCCAGCAGCTTGGCTAGCAGTGGTACGCAGTATTTT. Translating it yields CASSLASSGTQYF.

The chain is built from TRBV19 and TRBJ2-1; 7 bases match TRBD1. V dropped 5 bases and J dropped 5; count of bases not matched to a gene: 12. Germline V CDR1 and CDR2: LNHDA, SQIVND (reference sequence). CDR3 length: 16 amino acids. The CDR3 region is CASSPPGTASHNEQFF. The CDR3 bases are TGTGCCAGTAGTCCTCCCGGGACAGCATCTCACAATGAGCAGTTCTTC.

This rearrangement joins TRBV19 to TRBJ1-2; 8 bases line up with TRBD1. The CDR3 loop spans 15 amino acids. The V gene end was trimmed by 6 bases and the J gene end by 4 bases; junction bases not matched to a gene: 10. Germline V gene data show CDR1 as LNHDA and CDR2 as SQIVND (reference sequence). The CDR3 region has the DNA TGTGCCAGTAGCCCCGTCGACAGGGGAAGCTATGGCTACACCTTC. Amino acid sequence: CASSPVDRGSYGYTF.

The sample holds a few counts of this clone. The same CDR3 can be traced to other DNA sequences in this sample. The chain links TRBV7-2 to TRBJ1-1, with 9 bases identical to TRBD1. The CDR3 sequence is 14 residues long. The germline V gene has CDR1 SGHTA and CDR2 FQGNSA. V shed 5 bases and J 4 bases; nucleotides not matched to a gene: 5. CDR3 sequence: CASSLGTGTTEAFF. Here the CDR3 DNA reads TGTGCCAGCAGCCTCGGGACAGGGACCACTGAAGCTTTCTTT. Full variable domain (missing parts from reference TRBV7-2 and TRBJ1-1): GAGVSQSPSNKVTEKGKDVELRCDPISGHTALYWYRQSLGQGLEFLIYFQGNSAPDKSGLPSDRFSAERTGGSVSTLTIQRTQQEDSAVYLCASSLGTGTTEAFFGQGTRLTVV.

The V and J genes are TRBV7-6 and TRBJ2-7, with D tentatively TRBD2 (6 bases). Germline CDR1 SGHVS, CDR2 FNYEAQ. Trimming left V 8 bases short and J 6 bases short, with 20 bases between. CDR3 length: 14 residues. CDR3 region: CASSRSGLASEQYF. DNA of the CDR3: TGTGCCAGCTCCCGCAGCGGGCTAGCCAGCGAGCAGTACTTC.

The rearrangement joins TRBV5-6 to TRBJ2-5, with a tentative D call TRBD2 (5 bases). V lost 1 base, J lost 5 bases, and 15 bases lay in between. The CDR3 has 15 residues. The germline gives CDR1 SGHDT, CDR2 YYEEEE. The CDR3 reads CASSLRTPFGETQYF. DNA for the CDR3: TGTGCCAGCAGCTTGAGGACTCCCTTTGGGGAGACCCAGTACTTC.

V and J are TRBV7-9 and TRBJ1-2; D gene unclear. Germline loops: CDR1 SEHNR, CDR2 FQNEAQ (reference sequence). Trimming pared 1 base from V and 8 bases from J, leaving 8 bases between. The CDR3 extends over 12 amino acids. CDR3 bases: TGTGCCAGCAGCTTAGATCGGGGAGGCTACACCTTC. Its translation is CASSLDRGGYTF.

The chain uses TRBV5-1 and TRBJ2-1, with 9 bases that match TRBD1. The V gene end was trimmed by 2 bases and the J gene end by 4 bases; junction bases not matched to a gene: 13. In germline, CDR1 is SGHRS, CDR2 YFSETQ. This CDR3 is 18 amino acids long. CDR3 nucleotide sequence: TGCGCCAGCAGCTTCGGCGGAACCGGGACAGGGATGTACAATGAGCAGTTCTTC. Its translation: CASSFGGTGTGMYNEQFF.

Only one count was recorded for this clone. Here the CDR3 reads CASSSPTSGGVTYNEQFF. CDR3 sequence (DNA): TGTGCCAGCAGCTCCCCGACTAGCGGGGGGGTAACCTACAATGAGCAGTTCTTC. The rearrangement joins TRBV13 to TRBJ2-1; 14 bases map to TRBD2. Germline V gene lookup returns CDR1 PRHDT and CDR2 FYEKMQ (reference sequence). V lost 4 bases and J lost 2; bases outside the gene matches: 7. The CDR3 runs 18 residues.

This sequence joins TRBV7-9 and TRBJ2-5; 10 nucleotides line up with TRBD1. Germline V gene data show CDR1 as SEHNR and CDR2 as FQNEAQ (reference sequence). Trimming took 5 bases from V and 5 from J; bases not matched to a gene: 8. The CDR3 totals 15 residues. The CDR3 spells CASSPRQGAYETQYF. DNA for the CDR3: TGTGCCAGCAGCCCCAGACAGGGGGCCTATGAGACCCAGTACTTC.

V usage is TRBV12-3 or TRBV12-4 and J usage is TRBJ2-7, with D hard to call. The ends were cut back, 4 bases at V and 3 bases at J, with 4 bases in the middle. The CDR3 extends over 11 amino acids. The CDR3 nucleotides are TGTGCCAGCAGTTCCTTCTACGAGCAGTACTTC. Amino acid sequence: CASSSFYEQYF.

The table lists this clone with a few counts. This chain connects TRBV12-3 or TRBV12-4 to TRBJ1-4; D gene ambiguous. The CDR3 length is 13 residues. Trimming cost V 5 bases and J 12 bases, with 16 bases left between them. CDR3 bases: TGTGCCAGCAGTCCCCTTTCGGGGATGGAACTGTTTTTT. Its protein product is CASSPLSGMELFF.

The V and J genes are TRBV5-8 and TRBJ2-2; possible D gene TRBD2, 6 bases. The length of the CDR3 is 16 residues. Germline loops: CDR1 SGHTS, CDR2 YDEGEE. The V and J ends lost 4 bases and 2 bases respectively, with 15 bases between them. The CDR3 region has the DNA TGTGCCAGCAGCCATCGACTAGAGTCTAACACCGGGGAGCTGTTTTTT. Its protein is CASSHRLESNTGELFF.

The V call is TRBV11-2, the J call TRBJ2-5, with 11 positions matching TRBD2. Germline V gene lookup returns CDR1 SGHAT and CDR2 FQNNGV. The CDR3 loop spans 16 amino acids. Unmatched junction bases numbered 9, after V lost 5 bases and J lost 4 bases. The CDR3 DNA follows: TGTGCCAGCAGCCCTCGCATTACTAGCGGGGGAGAGACCCAGTACTTC. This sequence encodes CASSPRITSGGETQYF.

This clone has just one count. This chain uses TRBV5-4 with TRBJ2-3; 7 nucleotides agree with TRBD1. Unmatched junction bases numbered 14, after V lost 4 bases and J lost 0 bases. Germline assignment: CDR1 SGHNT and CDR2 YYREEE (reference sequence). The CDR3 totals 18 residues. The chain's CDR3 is CASSASRTGLASTDTQYF. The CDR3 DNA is TGTGCCAGCAGCGCCAGTAGGACAGGACTCGCTAGCACAGATACGCAGTATTTT.

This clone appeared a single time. The CDR3 DNA sequence: TGTGCCAGCAGCTTGGCTCCCCCCCTCACAACAGAGACCCAGTACTTC. Its translation: CASSLAPPLTTETQYF. The chain combines TRBV5-5 with TRBJ2-5; D remains ambiguous. Trimming left V 0 bases short and J 4 bases short, with 16 bases between. CDR1 is SGHKS and CDR2 is YYEKEE in the germline V gene (reference sequence). The CDR3 sequence is 16 residues long.